These 6 T cell receptor beta chains were sequenced from one sample in a study of blood T cell repertoires in COVID-19. The table came from immunoSEQ multiplex PCR; TCRdb's copy has only in-frame clones and leaves some out. The data show about 47,000 clones, around 80% seen once. The sample was peripheral blood. Receptor source: a man aged 55 to 69 with acute or convalescent COVID-19.

The chain has TRBV6-1 and TRBJ1-2; D is undetermined. V was pared by 3 bases and J by 2 bases, with 10 bases between. This CDR3 region has 14 residues. Per germline, CDR1 MNHNS and CDR2 SASEGT. The CDR3 sequence is CASSEGSTNYGYTF. CDR3 DNA sequence: TGTGCCAGCAGTGAGGGCAGTACCAACTATGGCTACACCTTC.

Points on this clone: One junction end does not reproduce the germline sequence, and a read error may be involved. The genes are TRBV19 and TRBJ1-5; 10 nucleotides line up with TRBD1. Germline V gene lookup returns CDR1 LNHDA and CDR2 SQIVND (reference sequence). This CDR3 is 14 amino acids long. CDR3 nucleotides: TGTGCCAGTAGTGAGACAGGGGGCAACCAGCCCCAGCATTTT. This sequence encodes CASSETGGNQPQHF.

This rearrangement joins TRBV7-9 to TRBJ2-5; possibly TRBD2 for D (5 bases). There are 14 residues in the CDR3. Trimming left V 5 bases short and J 3 bases short, with 13 bases between. Germline CDR1 is SEHNR and CDR2 is FQNEAQ (reference sequence). The CDR3 region has the DNA TGTGCCAGCAGCGAGATCGGACTGGAAGAGACCCAGTACTTC. Residues: CASSEIGLEETQYF.

The CDR3 sequence is CASMVSGVHQETQYF. CDR3 in DNA: TGTGCCAGTATGGTAAGCGGGGTCCACCAAGAGACCCAGTACTTC. J is TRBJ2-5 and V is TRBV19; TRBD2 aligns across 7 bases. Trimming cost V 7 bases and J 0 bases; bases outside gene matches: 8. CDR1 is LNHDA and CDR2 is SQIVND in the germline V gene (reference sequence). The CDR3 runs to 15 residues.

The sample holds a few counts of this clone. The V and J genes are TRBV24-1 and TRBJ2-5; perhaps TRBD1 as D (5 bases). The CDR3 is made up of 16 amino acids. The V end was cut by 3 bases, the J end by 3 bases, with 16 bases between. The germline V gene encodes CDR1 KGHDR and CDR2 SFDVKD. CDR3 amino acids: CATSDTLKGFKETQYF. In DNA form, the CDR3 reads TGTGCCACCAGTGATACATTAAAGGGGTTTAAAGAGACCCAGTACTTC.

This clone was seen a single time. For the CDR3, the DNA is TGTGCCAGCAGCCGGGGCCAGGGGTATTTCGAGAGGGGCAATCAGCCCCAGCATTTT. It specifies CASSRGQGYFERGNQPQHF. The chain joins TRBV5-8 to TRBJ1-5, with a possible D match to TRBD1 (6 bases). V lost 4 bases, J lost 2 bases, and 25 bases lay in between. This CDR3 has 19 amino acids. CDR1 and CDR2 (germline): SGHTS, YDEGEE.